The entry that follows covers one TCR beta chain sequence. TCRdb passed the 5' RACE reads through MiXCR, listing each CDR3 protein once. The table records 250,000 to 300,000 distinct CDR3 sequences, 7.5% to 9.5% of them present only once. V lost 7 bases, J lost 7 bases, and 2 bases lay in between. Per the germline V gene, CDR1 is DFQATT and CDR2 is SNEGSKA (reference sequence). The CDR3 totals 8 residues. This record comes from a study of T cells after yellow fever vaccination. The chain has TRBV20-1 and TRBJ2-1; D gene unclear. The clonotype originates from a man aged 18 to 29 who received the YFV17D yellow fever vaccine. The sample in question was CD4+ T cells sorted from PBMCs, obtained 5 days after the yellow fever booster vaccination. The CDR3 loop is CSVNEQFF. The CDR3 DNA is TGCAGTGTTAATGAGCAGTTCTTC.